Shown below are 17 T cell receptor beta chains from a single sample sequenced in a study of blood T cell repertoires in COVID-19. The protocol was immunoSEQ multiplex PCR, while the TCRdb copy is restricted to in-frame clones and leaves out a portion. The sample contains under 300,000 clones, roughly 90% of which appear only once. The sequencing sample was made of peripheral blood. The source is a man in his fifties or sixties with acute or convalescent COVID-19.

This clone was counted a single time. The CDR3 region has the DNA TGTGCCAGCAGTTTCTTAACAGGGGTCGGGAACACTGAAGCTTTCTTT. Encoded protein: CASSFLTGVGNTEAFF. This chain uses TRBV27 with TRBJ1-1; 7 positions match TRBD1. V dropped 3 bases and J dropped 1; count of bases not matched to a gene: 8. The CDR3 covers 16 residues. The V gene's germline CDR1 is MNHEY and CDR2 SMNVEV (reference sequence).

The CDR3: CASSFRRGYEQYF. The CDR3 nucleotides read TGTGCCAGCAGTTTCCGGAGGGGTTACGAGCAGTACTTC. This chain uses TRBV28 with TRBJ2-7, with a possible D match to TRBD2 (6 bases). CDR1 and CDR2 (germline): MDHEN, SYDVKM. This CDR3 spans 13 amino acids. V lost 3 bases to trimming and J lost 4 bases, with 10 bases between them.

This clone was seen a single time. This chain joins TRBV7-8 and TRBJ2-7; 9 bases are a match to TRBD2. CDR1 SGHVS and CDR2 FQNEAQ come from the germline V gene. This CDR3 contains 15 residues. V was pared by 6 bases and J by 2 bases, with 8 bases of the junction left unmatched. Here the CDR3 DNA reads TGTGCCAGCAGGTTGACTAGCGGAGACGCCTACGAGCAGTACTTC. Translated: CASRLTSGDAYEQYF. Full variable domain (remainder filled in from reference TRBV7-8 and TRBJ2-7): GAGVSQSPRYKVAKRGQDVALRCDPISGHVSLFWYQQALGQGPEFLTYFQNEAQLDKSGLPSDRFFAERPEGSVSTLKIQRTQQEDSAVYLCASRLTSGDAYEQYFGPGTRLTVT.

V usage is TRBV24-1 and J usage is TRBJ2-5, with 11 bases fitting TRBD2. The CDR3 covers 16 residues. Germline assignment: CDR1 KGHDR and CDR2 SFDVKD. With V trimmed by 3 bases and J by 5 bases, 7 bases remained unmatched. CDR3 sequence (DNA): TGTGCCACCAGTGATGTAGCGGGAGGGACTCGGGAGACCCAGTACTTC. Translated: CATSDVAGGTRETQYF.

This clone has just a few counts. V usage is TRBV27 and J usage is TRBJ1-4; the D gene is possibly TRBD1 (5 bases). Per germline, CDR1 MNHEY and CDR2 SMNVEV (reference sequence). Trimming pared 5 bases from V and 1 base from J, leaving 14 bases between. The CDR3 contains 16 residues. Here the CDR3 DNA reads TGTGCCAGCAGTGATCGCCCGGGGGGAACTAATGAAAAACTGTTTTTT. This gives the protein CASSDRPGGTNEKLFF.

The gene calls are TRBV5-4 and TRBJ1-3; D perhaps matches TRBD1 (5 bases). Germline values: CDR1 SGHNT, CDR2 YYREEE (reference sequence). The CDR3 length is 17 residues. With 4 bases removed from V and 2 bases from J, the gap between germline ends came to 19 bases. Here the CDR3 reads CASSTQPGYSAGNTIYF. CDR3 nucleotide sequence: TGTGCCAGCAGCACCCAACCAGGGTATTCGGCTGGAAACACCATATATTTT.

The table lists this clone with a count of one. This sequence joins TRBV11-2 and TRBJ1-2; D call uncertain. There are 15 residues in the CDR3. Germline values: CDR1 SGHAT, CDR2 FQNNGV. The V end was cut by 0 bases, the J end by 7 bases, with 15 bases between. CDR3 in DNA: TGTGCCAGCAGCTTAGAACGGGGTATGGGCAGTGGCTACACCTTC. Amino acids: CASSLERGMGSGYTF.

The chain couples TRBV6-2 or TRBV6-3 to TRBJ2-4, with D tentatively TRBD1 (6 bases). V lost 6 bases, J lost 7 bases, and 13 bases lay in between. The CDR3 covers 13 residues. Germline lookup yields CDR1 MNHEY and CDR2 SVGEGT. CDR3 loop: CASSGSGVNIQYF. The CDR3 DNA is TGTGCCAGCAGCGGCTCAGGGGTGAACATTCAGTACTTC.

The rearrangement joins TRBV27 to TRBJ1-1; 9 bases match TRBD1. The CDR3 consists of 14 residues. J was trimmed by 5 bases and V by 3 bases; bases with no gene match: 4. The germline V gene encodes CDR1 MNHEY and CDR2 SMNVEV (reference sequence). CDR3 sequence reads: CASSFQDRGTEAFF. The CDR3 DNA sequence: TGTGCCAGCAGTTTCCAGGACAGGGGTACTGAAGCTTTCTTT.

The chain links TRBV6-4 to TRBJ2-1; D is perhaps TRBD2 (5 bases). The CDR3 has 16 residues. V lost 0 bases and J lost 8, with 17 bases in between. Germline CDR1 is MRHNA and CDR2 is SNTAGT. The CDR3 loop is CASSDSQASPSHEQFF. The DNA for the CDR3 is TGTGCCAGCAGTGACTCCCAGGCTAGCCCCAGCCATGAGCAGTTCTTC.

CDR3 protein: CASNFKGGFRGQETQYF. The CDR3 bases are TGTGCCAGCAACTTCAAAGGGGGCTTCCGAGGTCAAGAGACCCAGTACTTC. The chain employs TRBV11-2 and TRBJ2-5; 7 bases agree with TRBD1. J gave up 2 bases and V 7 bases, and 16 bases lay outside the gene matches. Germline V lookup: CDR1 SGHAT, CDR2 FQNNGV. The CDR3 is 17 amino acids. Looking up the rest from reference TRBV11-2 and TRBJ2-5 gives the full variable domain: EAGVAQSPRYKIIEKRQSVAFWCNPISGHATLYWYQQILGQGPKLLIQFQNNGVVDDSQLPKDRFSAERLKGVDSTLKIQPAKLEDSAVYLCASNFKGGFRGQETQYFGPGTRLLVL.

The sample holds a few counts of this clone. The chain recombines TRBV11-1 with TRBJ2-5; a weak D match, TRBD2 (5 bases). Trimming removed 5 bases from V and 7 bases from J, with 17 bases in between. The CDR3 length is 14 residues. In germline, CDR1 is SGHAT, CDR2 FQDESV (reference sequence). For the CDR3, the DNA is TGTGCCAGCAGCCCCTCGCGAGGGCTCCGGACCCAGTACTTC. As protein: CASSPSRGLRTQYF.

This rearrangement joins TRBV3-1 (or the pseudogene TRBV3-2) to TRBJ2-5; 8 positions match TRBD2. Germline V lookup: CDR1 LGHDT, CDR2 YNNKEL (reference sequence). The CDR3 sequence is 11 residues long. J gave up 8 bases and V 5 bases, and 1 base lay outside the gene matches. CDR3 in amino acids: CASSSGRTQYF. CDR3 sequence (DNA): TGTGCCAGCAGCAGCGGGAGAACCCAGTACTTC.

J is TRBJ2-2 and V is TRBV6-2 or TRBV6-3; D not certain. Germline values: CDR1 MNHEY, CDR2 SVGEGT. This CDR3 spans 14 amino acids. The ends were cut back, 5 bases at V and 0 bases at J, with 7 bases in the middle. Written as DNA, the CDR3 is TGTGCCAGCAGTCCCCTAGCGAACACCGGGGAGCTGTTTTTT. This codes for CASSPLANTGELFF.

The chain is built from TRBV19 and TRBJ2-1, with TRBD1 identical over 7 bases. V was clipped by 8 bases and J by 7 bases; unmatched bases: 5. CDR1 is LNHDA and CDR2 is SQIVND in the germline V gene (reference sequence). The CDR3 spans 12 residues. CDR3 residues: CASRQGLNEQFF. CDR3 sequence (DNA): TGTGCCAGTCGACAGGGCCTAAATGAGCAGTTCTTC.

The CDR3 region is CASSLEQVHGYTF. The CDR3 DNA reads as TGTGCCAGCAGTTTGGAACAGGTGCACGGCTACACCTTC. The chain recombines TRBV28 with TRBJ1-2; TRBD1 is a possible D gene (5 bases). This CDR3 contains 13 residues. Trimming left V 3 bases short and J 8 bases short, with 13 bases between. Per the germline V gene, CDR1 is MDHEN and CDR2 is SYDVKM.

V usage is TRBV5-1 and J usage is TRBJ1-1; maybe TRBD1 (6 bases). Germline V gene lookup returns CDR1 SGHRS and CDR2 YFSETQ. V gave up 7 bases and J gave up 6 bases, with 19 bases separating them. CDR3 length: 14 residues. The CDR3 spells CASSMTGGAAEAFF. In DNA, the CDR3 is TGCGCCAGCTCCATGACGGGGGGCGCGGCTGAAGCTTTCTTT.